This T cell receptor beta chain stems from a study of tumor-infiltrating lymphocytes in oesophageal squamous cell carcinoma (TCRdb year 2016). The receptor library was made with PCR. This sample was sequenced with an Illumina HiSeq 2000. The public reads were reprocessed in TCRdb via fastp at Q25 and MiXCR, keeping in-frame beta chains. Each CDR3 protein appears once, grouped with its most common genes and DNA. Present in this sample are about 12,000 distinct CDR3 sequences, 55% to 70% of which were seen just once. The ten largest make up approximately 30% of the sample. CDR1 and CDR2 (MNHNY, SVGAGI) derive from the germline V gene (reference sequence). Both ends counted, the CDR3 spans 16 residues. With regard to this clonotype: The specificity of this receptor is unknown. The CDR3 ends on some other residue instead of the conserved phenylalanine or tryptophan, so this is likely a read error. It is unclear where the CDR3 begins or ends on the DNA, so no DNA is shown, and the CDR3 is as TCRdb lists it.

What was sequenced was esophageal tumor tissue. The sequence links TRBV6-6 to TRBJ2-5; the tabulated D call, TRBD1, remains unverified against the DNA. The receptor comes from a female donor with esophageal squamous cell carcinoma. The CDR3 here reads CASSARQGPERYTFGS.